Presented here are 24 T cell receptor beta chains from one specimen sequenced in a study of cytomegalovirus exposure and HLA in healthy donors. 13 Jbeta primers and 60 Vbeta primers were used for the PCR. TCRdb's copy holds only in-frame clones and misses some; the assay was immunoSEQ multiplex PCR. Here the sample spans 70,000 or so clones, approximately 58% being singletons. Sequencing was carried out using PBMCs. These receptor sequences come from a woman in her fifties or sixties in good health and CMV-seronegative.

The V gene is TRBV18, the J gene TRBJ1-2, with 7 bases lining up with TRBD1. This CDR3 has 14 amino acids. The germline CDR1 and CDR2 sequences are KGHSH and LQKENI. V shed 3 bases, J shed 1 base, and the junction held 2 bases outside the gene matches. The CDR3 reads CASSPGQLNYGYTF. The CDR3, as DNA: TGTGCCAGCTCACCGGGACAGCTTAACTATGGCTACACCTTC.

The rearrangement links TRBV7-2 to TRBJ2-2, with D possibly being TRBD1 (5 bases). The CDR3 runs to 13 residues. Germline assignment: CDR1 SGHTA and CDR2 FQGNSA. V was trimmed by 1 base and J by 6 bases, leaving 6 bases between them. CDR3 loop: CASSLEQAGELFF. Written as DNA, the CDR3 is TGTGCCAGCAGCTTAGAACAGGCCGGGGAGCTGTTTTTT.

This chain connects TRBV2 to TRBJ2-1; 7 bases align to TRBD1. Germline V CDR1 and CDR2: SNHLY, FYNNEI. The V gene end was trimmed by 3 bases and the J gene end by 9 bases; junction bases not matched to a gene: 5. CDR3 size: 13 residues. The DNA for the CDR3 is TGTGCCAGCAGTGAGACAGGGCTTTTTGAGCAGTTCTTC. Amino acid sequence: CASSETGLFEQFF.

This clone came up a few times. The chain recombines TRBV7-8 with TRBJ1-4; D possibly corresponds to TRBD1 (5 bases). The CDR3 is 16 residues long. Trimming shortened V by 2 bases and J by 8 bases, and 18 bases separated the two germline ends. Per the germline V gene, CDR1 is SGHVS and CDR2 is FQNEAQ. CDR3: CASSLSYRNAGEKLFF. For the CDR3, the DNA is TGTGCCAGCAGCTTAAGCTACAGGAACGCTGGGGAAAAACTGTTTTTT.

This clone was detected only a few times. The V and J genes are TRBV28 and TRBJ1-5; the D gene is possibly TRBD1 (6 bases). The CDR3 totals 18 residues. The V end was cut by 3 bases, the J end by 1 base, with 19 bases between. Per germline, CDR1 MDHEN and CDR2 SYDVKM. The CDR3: CASSFRDTAPRSNQPQHF. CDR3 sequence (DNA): TGTGCCAGCAGTTTTCGGGACACCGCTCCCCGGAGCAATCAGCCCCAGCATTTT. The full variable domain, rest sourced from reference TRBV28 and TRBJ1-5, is DVKVTQSSRYLVKRTGEKVFLECVQDMDHENMFWYRQDPGLGLRLIYFSYDVKMKEKGDIPEGYSVSREKKERFSLILESASTNQTSMYLCASSFRDTAPRSNQPQHFGDGTRLSIL.

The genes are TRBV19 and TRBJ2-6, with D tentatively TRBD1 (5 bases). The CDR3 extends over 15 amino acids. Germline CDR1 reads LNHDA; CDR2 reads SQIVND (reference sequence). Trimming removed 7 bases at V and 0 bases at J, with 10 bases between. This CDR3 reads CASKDGHSGANVLTF. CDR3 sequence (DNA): TGTGCCAGTAAGGACGGACACTCTGGGGCCAACGTCCTGACTTTC.

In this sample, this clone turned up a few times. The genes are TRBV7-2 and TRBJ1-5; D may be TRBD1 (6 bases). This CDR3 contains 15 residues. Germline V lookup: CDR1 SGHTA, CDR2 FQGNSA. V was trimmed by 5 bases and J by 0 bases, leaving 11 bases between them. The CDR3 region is CASSRQGNSNQPQHF. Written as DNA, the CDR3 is TGTGCCAGCAGCCGCCAGGGGAATAGCAATCAGCCCCAGCATTTT.

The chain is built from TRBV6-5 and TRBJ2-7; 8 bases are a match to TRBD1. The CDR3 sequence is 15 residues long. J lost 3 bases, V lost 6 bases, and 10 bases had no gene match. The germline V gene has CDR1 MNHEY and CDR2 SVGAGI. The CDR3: CASSPTGTGDYEQYF. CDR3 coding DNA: TGTGCCAGCAGCCCAACTGGGACAGGAGACTACGAGCAGTACTTC.

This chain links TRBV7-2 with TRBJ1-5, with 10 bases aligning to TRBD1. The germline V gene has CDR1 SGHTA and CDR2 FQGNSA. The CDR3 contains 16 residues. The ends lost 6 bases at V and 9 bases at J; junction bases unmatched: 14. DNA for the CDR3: TGTGCCAGCAGTCAGACAGGGGGCCACCCTTTACCGCCCCAGCATTTT. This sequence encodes CASSQTGGHPLPPQHF.

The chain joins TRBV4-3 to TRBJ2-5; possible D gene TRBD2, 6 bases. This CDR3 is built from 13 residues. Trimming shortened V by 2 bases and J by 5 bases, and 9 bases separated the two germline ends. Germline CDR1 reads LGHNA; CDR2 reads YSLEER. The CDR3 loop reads CASSQLRGETQYF. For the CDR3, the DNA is TGCGCCAGCAGCCAATTACGGGGGGAGACCCAGTACTTC.

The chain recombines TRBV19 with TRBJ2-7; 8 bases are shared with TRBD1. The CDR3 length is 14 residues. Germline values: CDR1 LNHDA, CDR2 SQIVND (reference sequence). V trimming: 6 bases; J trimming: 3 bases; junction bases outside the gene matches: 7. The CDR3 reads CASRPGQGYYEQYF. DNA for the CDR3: TGTGCCAGTAGACCAGGACAGGGCTACTACGAGCAGTACTTC.

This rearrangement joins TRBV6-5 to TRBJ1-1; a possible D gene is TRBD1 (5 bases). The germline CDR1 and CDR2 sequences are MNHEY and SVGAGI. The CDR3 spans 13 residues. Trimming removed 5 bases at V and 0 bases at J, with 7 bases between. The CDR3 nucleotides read TGTGCCAGCAGTAGACAGTTGAACACTGAAGCTTTCTTT. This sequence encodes CASSRQLNTEAFF.

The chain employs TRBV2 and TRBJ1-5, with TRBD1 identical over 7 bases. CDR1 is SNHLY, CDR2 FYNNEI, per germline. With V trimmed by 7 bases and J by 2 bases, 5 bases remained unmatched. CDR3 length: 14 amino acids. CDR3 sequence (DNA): TGTGCCAGCATGGGTGACAGGGGCAATCAGCCCCAGCATTTT. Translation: CASMGDRGNQPQHF.

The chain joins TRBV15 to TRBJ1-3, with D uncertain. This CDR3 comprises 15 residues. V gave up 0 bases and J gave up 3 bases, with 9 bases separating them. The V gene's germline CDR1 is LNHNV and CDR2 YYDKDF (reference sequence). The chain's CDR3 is CATSRDKRGGNTIYF. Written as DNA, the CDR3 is TGTGCCACCAGCAGAGATAAGCGGGGTGGAAACACCATATATTTT.

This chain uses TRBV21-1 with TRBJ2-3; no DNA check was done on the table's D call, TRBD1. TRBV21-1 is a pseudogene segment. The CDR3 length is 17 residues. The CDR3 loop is CASSYTNRDNPGDTQYF. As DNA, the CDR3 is TGTGCCAGCAGCTATACCAACCGGGACAATCCTGGGGATACGCAGTATTTT.

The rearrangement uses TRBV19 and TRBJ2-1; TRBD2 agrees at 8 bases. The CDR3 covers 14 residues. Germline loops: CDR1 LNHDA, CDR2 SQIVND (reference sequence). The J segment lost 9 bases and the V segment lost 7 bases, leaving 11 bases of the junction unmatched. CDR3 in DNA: TGTGCCAGTACCCCGGGACTAGATTTTAGTGAGCAGTTCTTC. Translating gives CASTPGLDFSEQFF.

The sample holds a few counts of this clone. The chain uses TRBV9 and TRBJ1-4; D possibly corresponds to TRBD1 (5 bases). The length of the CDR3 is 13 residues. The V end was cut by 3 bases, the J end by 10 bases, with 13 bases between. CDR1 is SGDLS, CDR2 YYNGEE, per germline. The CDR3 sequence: CASSGGDGGKLFF. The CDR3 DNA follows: TGTGCCAGCAGCGGCGGGGATGGGGGAAAACTGTTTTTT.

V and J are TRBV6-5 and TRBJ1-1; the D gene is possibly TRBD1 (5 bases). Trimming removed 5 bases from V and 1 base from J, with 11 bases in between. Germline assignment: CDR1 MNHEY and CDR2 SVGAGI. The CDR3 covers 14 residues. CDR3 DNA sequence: TGTGCCAGCAGTCACCGACAGCCGAACACTGAAGCTTTCTTT. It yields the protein CASSHRQPNTEAFF.

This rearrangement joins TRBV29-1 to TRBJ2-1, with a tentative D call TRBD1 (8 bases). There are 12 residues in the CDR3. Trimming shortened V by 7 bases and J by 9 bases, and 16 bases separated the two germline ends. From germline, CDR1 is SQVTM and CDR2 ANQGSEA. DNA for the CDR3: TGCAGCGCTTTCACAGGGGGGGTTGAGCAGTTCTTC. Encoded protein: CSAFTGGVEQFF.

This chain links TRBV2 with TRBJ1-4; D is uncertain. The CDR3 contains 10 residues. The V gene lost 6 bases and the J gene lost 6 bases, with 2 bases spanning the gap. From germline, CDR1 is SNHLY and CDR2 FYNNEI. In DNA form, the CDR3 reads TGTGCCAGCAGCGATGAAAAACTGTTTTTT. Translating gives CASSDEKLFF. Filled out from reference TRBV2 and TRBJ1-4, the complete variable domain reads EPEVTQTPSHQVTQMGQEVILRCVPISNHLYFYWYRQILGQKVEFLVSFYNNEISEKSEIFDDQFSVERPDGSNFTLKIRSTKLEDSAMYFCASSDEKLFFGSGTQLSVL.

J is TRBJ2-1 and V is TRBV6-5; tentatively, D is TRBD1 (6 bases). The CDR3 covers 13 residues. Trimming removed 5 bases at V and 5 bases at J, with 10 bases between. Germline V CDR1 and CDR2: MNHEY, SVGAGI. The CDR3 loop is CASSKNRDNEQFF. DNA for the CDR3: TGTGCCAGCAGTAAGAACAGGGACAATGAGCAGTTCTTC.

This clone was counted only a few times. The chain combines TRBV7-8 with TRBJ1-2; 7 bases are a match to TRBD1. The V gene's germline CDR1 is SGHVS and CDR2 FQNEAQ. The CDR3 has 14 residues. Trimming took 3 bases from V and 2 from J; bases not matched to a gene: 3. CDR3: CASSFGQANYGYTF. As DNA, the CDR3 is TGTGCCAGCAGCTTCGGACAGGCGAACTATGGCTACACCTTC.

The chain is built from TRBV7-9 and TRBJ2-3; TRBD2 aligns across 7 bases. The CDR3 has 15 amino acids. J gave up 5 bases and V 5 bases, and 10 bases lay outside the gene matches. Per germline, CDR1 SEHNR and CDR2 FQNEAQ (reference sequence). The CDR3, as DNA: TGTGCCAGCAGCCAGGACGGCGGGAGAGAAGATACGCAGTATTTT. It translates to CASSQDGGREDTQYF. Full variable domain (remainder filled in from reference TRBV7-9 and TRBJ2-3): DTGVSQNPRHKITKRGQNVTFRCDPISEHNRLYWYRQTLGQGPEFLTYFQNEAQLEKSRLLSDRFSAERPKGSFSTLEIQRTEQGDSAMYLCASSQDGGREDTQYFGPGTRLTVL.

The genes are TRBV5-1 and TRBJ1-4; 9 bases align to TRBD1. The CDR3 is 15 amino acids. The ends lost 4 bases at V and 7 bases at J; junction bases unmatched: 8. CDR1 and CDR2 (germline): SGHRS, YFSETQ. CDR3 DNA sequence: TGCGCCAGCAGCCCCGGGACAGGGCGCGCTGAAAAACTGTTTTTT. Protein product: CASSPGTGRAEKLFF.